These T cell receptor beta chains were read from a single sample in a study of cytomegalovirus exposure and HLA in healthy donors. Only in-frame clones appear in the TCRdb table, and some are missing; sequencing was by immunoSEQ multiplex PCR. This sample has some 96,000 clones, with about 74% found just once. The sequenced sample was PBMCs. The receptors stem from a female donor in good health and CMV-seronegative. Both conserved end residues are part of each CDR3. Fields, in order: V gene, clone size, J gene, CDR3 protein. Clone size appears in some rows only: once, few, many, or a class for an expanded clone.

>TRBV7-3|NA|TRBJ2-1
CASSLSRLGQGRNEQFF
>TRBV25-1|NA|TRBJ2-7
CASSEAGRGQGAREQYF
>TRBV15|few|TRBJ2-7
CATGGTSGTYEQYF
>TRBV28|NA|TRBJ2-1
CASSSSGSSYNEQFF
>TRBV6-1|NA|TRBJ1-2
CASSGQQGAPSYGYTF
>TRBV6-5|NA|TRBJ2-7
CASSYSDRGPYEQYF
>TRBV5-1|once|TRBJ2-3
CASSLGASGRVPDTQYF
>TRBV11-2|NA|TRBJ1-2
CASSTDSNYGYTF
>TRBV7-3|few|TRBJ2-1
CASSWGTSGGNEQFF
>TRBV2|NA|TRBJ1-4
CASSVGGKGEKLFF
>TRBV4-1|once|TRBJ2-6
CASSFGLAGGRRRSGANGLTF
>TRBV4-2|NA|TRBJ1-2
CASGPQGLGGYTF
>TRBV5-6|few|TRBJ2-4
CASSLGTGGPKNIQYF
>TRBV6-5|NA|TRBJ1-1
CASSFDSNTEAFF
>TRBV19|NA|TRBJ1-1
CASSTRTEREAFF
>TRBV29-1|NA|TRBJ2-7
CSVRGVAGGRGEQYF
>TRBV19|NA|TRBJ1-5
CASTYRGSPGQPQHF
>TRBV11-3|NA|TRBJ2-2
CASSLGPHGGSLGELFF
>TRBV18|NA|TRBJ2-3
CASSPGQGSDTQYF
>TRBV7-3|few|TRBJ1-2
CASDHMGGSGYTF
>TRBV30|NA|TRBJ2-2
CAWGVSSGRIRTGELFF
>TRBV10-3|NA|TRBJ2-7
CAISDPSGGATGTSVSSYEQYF
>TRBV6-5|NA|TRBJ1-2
CASSYSRNYGYTF
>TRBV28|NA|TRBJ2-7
CASTRTGNEQYF
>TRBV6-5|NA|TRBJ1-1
CASSYSRAGGVTEAFF
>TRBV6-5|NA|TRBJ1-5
CASSPGQGSNQPQHF
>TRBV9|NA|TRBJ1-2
CASSPEDGPYGYTF